Each of the 23 T cell receptor beta chains below was sequenced from the same sample in a study of blood T cells in healthy people across ages (dated by TCRdb to the mid-2010s). Libraries were made using 5' RACE. The instrument was an Illumina HiSeq 2500. The second PCR ran for about 6 to 12 cycles and used a J-beta primer mix along with a sample-barcoded 5' primer. TCRdb ran its own pipeline on the public reads, namely fastp trimming at Q25 and MiXCR clone calling, and kept in-frame beta chains. When rows share a CDR3 protein, they turn into one entry using the most common DNA and genes. Recorded for this sample are more than 750,000 distinct CDR3 sequences; 25% to 35% of them occurred a single time. The top ten clones comprise roughly 10% of the sample. The data also belong to a second study, concerning T cells of mothers and their children.

The specimen was blood. These receptors were taken from a woman aged 35 to 49 in good health.

This clonotype appeared many times. This chain connects TRBV4-2 to TRBJ2-7; TRBD2 matches at 11 bases. The CDR3 is 15 residues long. Germline V gene lookup returns CDR1 LGHNA and CDR2 YNFKEQ. Trimming cost V 1 base and J 1 base; bases outside gene matches: 0. In DNA, the CDR3 is TGTGCCAGCAGCCAAGGACTAGCGGGGTCCTACGAGCAGTACTTC. Protein: CASSQGLAGSYEQYF.

Only a few counts were recorded for this clonotype. This chain links TRBV20-1 with TRBJ2-7; 11 bases match TRBD2. V lost 6 bases and J lost 0; bases outside the gene matches: 7. This CDR3 spans 15 amino acids. CDR1 is DFQATT, CDR2 SNEGSKA, per germline (reference sequence). CDR3: CSANLGLAASYEQYF. DNA for the CDR3: TGCAGTGCCAACTTGGGACTAGCGGCCTCCTACGAGCAGTACTTC.

This clonotype was observed at least ten times. The chain carries TRBV12-3 or TRBV12-4 and TRBJ2-5, with 8 bases matching TRBD1. The CDR3 runs to 14 residues. V lost 4 bases to trimming and J lost 5 bases; unmatched junction nucleotides: 6. DNA of the CDR3: TGTGCCAGCAGTTCCGACAGGGGTGGGGAGACCCAGTACTTC. Protein sequence: CASSSDRGGETQYF.

This clonotype was seen at least ten times. This chain links TRBV12-3 or TRBV12-4 with TRBJ2-3; tentative D call: TRBD2 (5 bases). There are 15 residues in the CDR3. V lost 0 bases, J lost 0 bases, and 7 bases lay in between. The DNA of the CDR3 is TGTGCCAGCAGTTTAGCGGGAGAGAGCACAGATACGCAGTATTTT. It encodes CASSLAGESTDTQYF.

This clonotype was recorded at least ten times. The CDR3 DNA reads TGTGCCAGCAGCTTCACAGGGGGCACAAACACTGAAGCTTTCTTT. This gives the protein CASSFTGGTNTEAFF. The chain is built from TRBV7-2 and TRBJ1-1, with 9 bases matching TRBD1. This CDR3 has 15 amino acids. V dropped 3 bases and J dropped 2; count of bases not matched to a gene: 4. Germline CDR1 and CDR2: SGHTA and FQGNSA.

The rearrangement links TRBV11-1 to TRBJ2-5, with 7 bases aligning to TRBD1. The germline gives CDR1 SGHAT, CDR2 FQDESV (reference sequence). This CDR3 is 16 amino acids long. Trimming took 5 bases from V and 5 from J; bases not matched to a gene: 14. CDR3 in DNA: TGTGCCAGCAGCCCGACCTACAGGGGTGTGGGGGAGACCCAGTACTTC. Encoded protein: CASSPTYRGVGETQYF. Using reference TRBV11-1 and TRBJ2-5 for the parts outside the CDR3, the full variable domain is EAEVAQSPRYKITEKSQAVAFWCDPISGHATLYWYRQILGQGPELLVQFQDESVVDDSQLPKDRFSAERLKGVDSTLKIQPAELGDSAMYLCASSPTYRGVGETQYFGPGTRLLVL.

This clonotype has a handful of counts. The genes are TRBV12-3 or TRBV12-4 and TRBJ1-5; no clear D gene. CDR3 length equals 14 residues. Deletions cut 2 bases from V and 7 bases from J, with 12 bases between. CDR3: CASSLTGYKQPQHF. The CDR3 nucleotides are TGTGCCAGCAGTTTAACCGGATACAAACAGCCCCAGCATTTT.

Concerning this clonotype itself: One junction end disagrees with the germline gene, perhaps due to a read error. This chain connects TRBV6-6 to TRBJ2-3, with 9 positions matching TRBD2. The CDR3 totals 16 residues. Germline assignment: CDR1 MNHNY and CDR2 SVGAGI (reference sequence). The CDR3 loop reads CACSYSIAGGTDTQYF. The CDR3 bases are TGTGCCTGCAGTTACTCGATAGCGGGGGGCACAGATACGCAGTATTTT.

This clonotype was seen a handful of times. The gene calls are TRBV11-2 and TRBJ1-5; D remains ambiguous. The V and J ends lost 3 bases and 2 bases respectively, with 11 bases between them. From germline, CDR1 is SGHAT and CDR2 FQNNGV. The CDR3 has 15 residues. CDR3 residues: CASSFNGLGNQPQHF. The CDR3, as DNA: TGTGCCAGCAGCTTCAACGGGCTTGGCAATCAGCCCCAGCATTTT.

The J gene is TRBJ2-7, the V gene TRBV20-1; TRBD1 matches at 7 bases. The CDR3 totals 14 residues. Germline V lookup: CDR1 DFQATT, CDR2 SNEGSKA (reference sequence). J gave up 0 bases and V 6 bases, and 8 bases lay outside the gene matches. DNA of the CDR3: TGCAGTGCCCTCCGGACAGGTGACTCCTACGAGCAGTACTTC. Translating it yields CSALRTGDSYEQYF.

V usage is TRBV20-1 and J usage is TRBJ1-2; 9 bases are a match to TRBD1. The ends lost 8 bases at V and 10 bases at J; junction bases unmatched: 8. The CDR3 extends over 11 amino acids. CDR1 is DFQATT and CDR2 is SNEGSKA in the germline V gene (reference sequence). The CDR3 here is CSKTGGHDYTF. The CDR3 DNA reads TGCAGTAAGACAGGGGGGCATGACTACACCTTC.

The V and J genes are TRBV14 and TRBJ1-2; no firm D call. Trimming removed 3 bases at V and 1 base at J, with 12 bases between. Per the germline V gene, CDR1 is SGHDN and CDR2 is FVKESK. This CDR3 contains 15 residues. Here the CDR3 DNA reads TGTGCCAGCAGCCACGGACTAATTTTTAACTATGGCTACACCTTC. Residues: CASSHGLIFNYGYTF.

V gene TRBV5-8 combines with J gene TRBJ2-1, with 13 nucleotides matching TRBD2. The CDR3 is 14 amino acids. Germline assignment: CDR1 SGHTS and CDR2 YDEGEE. The J segment lost 8 bases and the V segment lost 5 bases, leaving 4 bases of the junction unmatched. The CDR3: CASRRGTSGDEQFF. In DNA, the CDR3 is TGTGCCAGCAGAAGAGGGACTAGCGGGGATGAGCAGTTCTTC.

This clonotype occurred once. The J gene is TRBJ2-3, the V gene TRBV7-2, with 15 bases lining up with TRBD2. CDR1 is SGHTA, CDR2 FQGNSA, per germline. This CDR3 contains 17 residues. Unmatched junction bases numbered 2, after V lost 2 bases and J lost 2 bases. CDR3 sequence reads: CASSLRTSGGVTDTQYF. The DNA for the CDR3 is TGTGCCAGCAGCTTAAGGACTAGCGGGGGGGTCACAGATACGCAGTATTTT.

This clonotype has more than one count but fewer than ten. V usage is TRBV7-6 and J usage is TRBJ2-7, with 10 nucleotides matching TRBD1. V lost 1 base and J lost 7; bases outside the gene matches: 7. The CDR3 length is 15 residues. The germline V gene has CDR1 SGHVS and CDR2 FNYEAQ. For the CDR3, the DNA is TGTGCCAGCAGCTTAGAAGGACAGGGGGGAGGTGAGCAGTACTTC. It encodes CASSLEGQGGGEQYF.

This clonotype was detected only a few times. The chain uses TRBV19 and TRBJ2-7; 7 bases map to TRBD2. This CDR3 comprises 15 residues. J was trimmed by 6 bases and V by 5 bases; bases with no gene match: 13. CDR1 is LNHDA, CDR2 SQIVND, per germline (reference sequence). CDR3 residues: CASSPPGRGVREQYF. The CDR3 DNA reads as TGTGCCAGTAGTCCCCCGGGACGGGGGGTACGCGAGCAGTACTTC.

About this clonotype: This clone may be a read error of a much larger clone one base away. The chain is built from TRBV7-2 and TRBJ2-3; tentatively, D is TRBD1 or TRBD2 (6 bases each). The CDR3 contains 15 residues. Germline lookup yields CDR1 SGHTA and CDR2 FQGNSA. CDR3 amino acids: CASSFRRGVGDTRYF. The CDR3 region has the DNA TGTGCCAGCAGCTTTAGGAGGGGGGTCGGAGATACGCGGTATTTT.

CDR3: CASSFSRGGRINEQFF. The CDR3 DNA sequence: TGTGCCAGCAGTTTCTCGCGGGGGGGCCGTATCAATGAGCAGTTCTTC. The chain couples TRBV28 to TRBJ2-1; 9 nucleotides match TRBD2. The CDR3 loop spans 16 amino acids. With V trimmed by 3 bases and J by 6 bases, 9 bases remained unmatched. Germline CDR1 and CDR2: MDHEN and SYDVKM.

The V and J genes are TRBV5-1 and TRBJ2-1; 11 bases are a match to TRBD2. CDR1 and CDR2 from the germline V gene are SGHRS and YFSETQ. The V gene end was trimmed by 5 bases and the J gene end by 8 bases; junction bases not matched to a gene: 9. CDR3 length: 15 amino acids. The CDR3 sequence: CASRPTSGEGDEQFF. In DNA form, the CDR3 reads TGCGCCAGCAGACCGACTAGCGGGGAAGGCGATGAGCAGTTCTTC.

This clonotype was counted once. It may be a read error: a sequence one base away is much more abundant. V is TRBV27 and J is TRBJ1-2; 8 nucleotides align to TRBD1. This CDR3 has 15 residues. CDR1 and CDR2 from the germline V gene are MNHEY and SMNVEV (reference sequence). CDR3 sequence reads: CASSSGQGLNYGYNF. The CDR3 coding sequence is TGTGCCAGCAGCAGTGGACAGGGCCTAAACTATGGCTACAACTTC.

The chain uses TRBV25-1 and TRBJ2-3; 8 bases map to TRBD1. The CDR3 extends over 15 amino acids. J gave up 5 bases and V 7 bases, and 11 bases lay outside the gene matches. Per the germline V gene, CDR1 is MGHDK and CDR2 is SYGVNS. CDR3 loop: CASTGYQGAGDTQYF. CDR3 coding DNA: TGTGCCAGCACCGGATATCAGGGGGCAGGAGATACGCAGTATTTT.

This clonotype was counted at least ten times. The chain carries TRBV7-2 and TRBJ2-4; D may correspond to TRBD1 or TRBD2 (5 bases each). Germline CDR1 is SGHTA and CDR2 is FQGNSA. The CDR3 runs to 18 residues. V was trimmed by 0 bases and J by 0 bases, leaving 15 bases between them. The CDR3 is CASSLARGRDLAKNIQYF. CDR3 DNA sequence: TGTGCCAGCAGCTTAGCGAGGGGTAGAGACCTAGCCAAAAACATTCAGTACTTC.

This clonotype was counted at least ten times. The chain combines TRBV7-3 with TRBJ2-5; 7 nucleotides agree with TRBD2. The CDR3 covers 16 residues. V shed 3 bases, J shed 5 bases, and the junction held 12 bases outside the gene matches. Germline-derived CDR1 and CDR2 are SGHTA and FQGTGA. The CDR3 nucleotides are TGTGCCAGCAGCTTGGGGAGACGGACTAGTAGGGAGACCCAGTACTTC. This gives the protein CASSLGRRTSRETQYF.